The 15 T cell receptor beta chains below come from one sample, sequenced in a study of cytomegalovirus exposure and HLA in healthy donors listed by TCRdb under 2017. The method was the immunoSEQ multiplex PCR assay. For the multiplex PCR, a mixture combining 60 forward primers for TCR Vbeta segments and 13 reverse primers for TCR Jbeta segments was used. In its TCRdb copy, this immuneACCESS table keeps in-frame sequences only and misses some clones. Where compared with another copy, unresolved V genes explain less than half of these, and the others have no known cause. The sample table shows 150,000 or so clones, and approximately 82% are seen once. In total, the top ten clones hold 11% of the sample. The sequencing input was PBMCs. The origin of the receptors is a man in his late teens or twenties in good health and CMV-seropositive.

Here the CDR3 DNA reads TGTGCCAGCAGCGCGACAGGGTTAAGGACCGGGGAGCTGTTTTTT. Translating it yields CASSATGLRTGELFF. The chain joins TRBV5-5 to TRBJ2-2, with TRBD1 matching over 7 bases. This CDR3 has 15 residues. The ends lost 4 bases at V and 5 bases at J; junction bases unmatched: 8. Germline CDR1 is SGHKS and CDR2 is YYEKEE (reference sequence).

The chain has TRBV27 and TRBJ1-2, with 11 bases aligning to TRBD1. The CDR3 runs to 16 residues. The trim removed 4 bases at V and 8 bases at J, leaving 12 bases unmatched. The V gene's germline CDR1 is MNHEY and CDR2 SMNVEV (reference sequence). The DNA for the CDR3 is TGTGCCAGCAGTTCATTCCTCGGGACAGGGGGAAACGGCTACACCTTC. Translating it yields CASSSFLGTGGNGYTF.

This clone was seen only a few times. The chain couples TRBV7-6 to TRBJ1-1, with 7 bases fitting TRBD1. V lost 5 bases and J lost 3; bases outside the gene matches: 3. This CDR3 is built from 13 residues. Per the germline V gene, CDR1 is SGHVS and CDR2 is FNYEAQ. The CDR3 sequence is CASSPGQYTEAFF. The CDR3 region has the DNA TGTGCCAGCAGCCCGGGACAGTACACTGAAGCTTTCTTT.

V and J are TRBV19 and TRBJ1-1; D is perhaps TRBD1 (5 bases). This CDR3 comprises 14 residues. V was trimmed by 5 bases and J by 10 bases, leaving 20 bases between them. Germline loops: CDR1 LNHDA, CDR2 SQIVND (reference sequence). CDR3 amino acids: CASSLGTTSHGAFF. CDR3 DNA sequence: TGTGCCAGTAGTCTCGGGACTACCTCCCACGGAGCTTTCTTT.

The CDR3 DNA is TGTGCCAGCAGCAAATATTCCCGCCTGGGAGGACGAAATCAGCCCCAGCATTTT. This sequence encodes CASSKYSRLGGRNQPQHF. V gene TRBV21-1 combines with J gene TRBJ1-5. TRBV21-1 is deemed a pseudogene. The CDR3 loop spans 18 amino acids.

V is TRBV11-2 and J is TRBJ1-5; 8 nucleotides agree with TRBD1. Germline CDR1 reads SGHAT; CDR2 reads FQNNGV. The length of the CDR3 is 19 residues. Unmatched junction bases numbered 22, after V lost 10 bases and J lost 2 bases. CDR3 sequence: CATLSLPPDRVEGNQPQHF. The CDR3 DNA reads as TGTGCCACCTTATCATTACCGCCGGACAGGGTTGAAGGCAATCAGCCCCAGCATTTT.

This clone was seen a handful of times. This chain links TRBV19 with TRBJ1-5, with 7 bases lining up with TRBD1. This CDR3 spans 13 amino acids. Germline V CDR1 and CDR2: LNHDA, SQIVND (reference sequence). V lost 5 bases and J lost 4; bases outside the gene matches: 2. CDR3 amino acids: CASSSDRNQPQHF. The CDR3, as DNA: TGTGCCAGTAGTTCGGACAGGAATCAGCCCCAGCATTTT.

The CDR3 DNA reads as TGTGCCAGCAGCTTAGGGAGGAAAACAGACGTCGCCTTTCAAGAGACCCAGTACTTC. This encodes CASSLGRKTDVAFQETQYF. The V and J genes are TRBV7-9 and TRBJ2-5; TRBD2 might be the D (5 bases). The germline CDR1 and CDR2 sequences are SEHNR and FQNEAQ (reference sequence). The CDR3 spans 19 residues. Trimming shortened V by 1 base and J by 2 bases, and 23 bases separated the two germline ends. Together with reference TRBV7-9 and TRBJ2-5, the CDR3 gives the full variable domain: DTGVSQNPRHKITKRGQNVTFRCDPISEHNRLYWYRQTLGQGPEFLTYFQNEAQLEKSRLLSDRFSAERPKGSFSTLEIQRTEQGDSAMYLCASSLGRKTDVAFQETQYFGPGTRLLVL.

This clone was seen a few times. The genes are TRBV7-2 and TRBJ1-4; TRBD1 is a possible D gene (6 bases). CDR3 size: 14 residues. Germline CDR1 and CDR2: SGHTA and FQGNSA. The germline V and J ends were trimmed by 1 base and 7 bases, with 10 bases remaining between them. This CDR3 reads CASSLGGQGEKLFF. DNA for the CDR3: TGTGCCAGCAGCTTAGGGGGGCAAGGTGAAAAACTGTTTTTT.

This clone was picked up one time. This rearrangement joins TRBV15 to TRBJ2-7, with D possibly being TRBD1 (5 bases). This CDR3 is 14 amino acids long. The ends were cut back, 0 bases at V and 4 bases at J, with 10 bases in the middle. Looked up from germline, CDR1 is LNHNV and CDR2 is YYDKDF (reference sequence). The CDR3: CATSRDRQGYEQYF. In nucleotides, the CDR3 is TGTGCCACCAGCAGAGATCGCCAGGGTTACGAGCAGTACTTC.

This clone has a handful of counts. This chain joins TRBV7-9 and TRBJ2-6; D is unclear. V dropped 5 bases and J dropped 0 bases, with 11 bases sitting between them. CDR3 length: 16 amino acids. The germline V gene has CDR1 SEHNR and CDR2 FQNEAQ (reference sequence). DNA of the CDR3: TGTGCCAGCAGCCCTCGCGGCTACTCTGGGGCCAACGTCCTGACTTTC. Its protein is CASSPRGYSGANVLTF.

This clone was observed a few times. Mismatch with germline at one junction end may stem from a read error. The V gene is TRBV7-9, the J gene TRBJ2-7; a possible D gene is TRBD2 (5 bases). The CDR3 has 12 residues. Germline V lookup: CDR1 SEHNR, CDR2 FQNEAQ (reference sequence). CDR3 region: CSSSLFGEEQYF. CDR3 nucleotide sequence: TGTTCCAGCAGCTTATTTGGGGAGGAGCAGTACTTC.

The rearrangement links TRBV19 to TRBJ2-7; 9 positions match TRBD1. V trimming: 5 bases; J trimming: 6 bases; junction bases outside the gene matches: 11. The CDR3 runs 15 residues. Germline loops: CDR1 LNHDA, CDR2 SQIVND (reference sequence). The CDR3 sequence is CASSPLEGGQGEQYF. The CDR3 DNA reads TGTGCCAGTAGTCCCTTGGAGGGGGGACAGGGCGAGCAGTACTTC.

The rearrangement uses TRBV18 and TRBJ1-5; D gene unclear. The CDR3 loop spans 14 amino acids. Germline assignment: CDR1 KGHSH and CDR2 LQKENI. V was trimmed by 2 bases and J by 4 bases, leaving 9 bases between them. The CDR3 DNA reads TGTGCCAGCTCACCAAACGGAGGGAATCAGCCCCAGCATTTT. Its protein is CASSPNGGNQPQHF.

The genes are TRBV27 and TRBJ1-1; possibly TRBD1 for D (5 bases). CDR3 length equals 13 residues. CDR1 and CDR2 (germline): MNHEY, SMNVEV (reference sequence). Trimming shortened V by 2 bases and J by 5 bases, and 9 bases separated the two germline ends. The CDR3: CASSLRGLTEAFF. For the CDR3, the DNA is TGTGCCAGCAGTTTACGGGGGTTAACTGAAGCTTTCTTT.